Presented here are 12 T cell receptor beta chains from one specimen sequenced in a study of cytomegalovirus exposure and HLA in healthy donors. Primers included in the PCR were 60 Vbeta and 13 Jbeta primers. Assay used: immunoSEQ multiplex PCR; TCRdb lists only in-frame clones, some missing. The sample lists approximately 160,000 clones, roughly two thirds occurring once. The sequencing input was PBMCs. Receptors were obtained from a young woman in good health and CMV-seropositive.

This clone showed up just a few times. The V and J genes are TRBV30 and TRBJ2-1; possible D gene TRBD1, 5 bases. Germline V gives CDR1 GTSNPN, CDR2 SVGIG (reference sequence). The CDR3 contains 12 residues. V was trimmed by 4 bases and J by 6 bases, leaving 10 bases between them. DNA for the CDR3: TGTGCCTGGACTCTAGGGGCCAATGAGCAGTTCTTC. It specifies CAWTLGANEQFF.

The chain recombines TRBV4-3 with TRBJ2-7; 7 bases map to TRBD2. Losses at the gene ends were 6 bases for V and 3 bases for J; bases not matched to a gene: 11. There are 15 residues in the CDR3. The germline V gene encodes CDR1 LGHNA and CDR2 YSLEER. The chain's CDR3 is CASSLRDSGVYEQYF. CDR3 bases: TGCGCCAGCAGTCTTCGCGACAGCGGGGTCTACGAGCAGTACTTC.

The table lists this clone with a few counts. V and J are TRBV4-1 and TRBJ2-1, with 9 bases fitting TRBD2. The CDR3 has 17 residues. V trimming: 3 bases; J trimming: 2 bases; junction bases outside the gene matches: 8. Looked up from germline, CDR1 is MGHRA and CDR2 is YSYEKL. As DNA, the CDR3 is TGCGCCAGCAGCCACCCCTTGGGCGGGAGGGCCTACAATGAGCAGTTCTTC. This gives the protein CASSHPLGGRAYNEQFF.

The chain recombines TRBV15 with TRBJ2-1; TRBD1 aligns across 11 bases. Germline CDR1 and CDR2: LNHNV and YYDKDF (reference sequence). This CDR3 has 16 amino acids. Trimming at V came to 2 bases and at J to 8 bases, leaving 8 bases not matched to a gene. The CDR3 sequence: CATSRIPGQGVDEQFF. CDR3 in DNA: TGTGCCACCAGCAGAATACCGGGACAGGGGGTAGATGAGCAGTTCTTC.

The chain couples TRBV5-1 to TRBJ1-2; the match to TRBD1 covers 9 bases. Losses at the gene ends were 3 bases for V and 4 bases for J; bases not matched to a gene: 19. This CDR3 has 19 amino acids. Germline CDR1 and CDR2: SGHRS and YFSETQ. CDR3 DNA sequence: TGCGCCAGCAGCTCCCCAAGCGAATCCGGGACAGGGATCCTCTATGGCTACACCTTC. This sequence encodes CASSSPSESGTGILYGYTF.

The chain uses TRBV27 and TRBJ2-1; 14 bases line up with TRBD2. The CDR3 spans 15 residues. After removal of 3 bases from V and 9 bases from J, the junction contained 4 bases not matched to a gene. Per the germline V gene, CDR1 is MNHEY and CDR2 is SMNVEV (reference sequence). This CDR3 is CASSFGTSGSIEQFF. CDR3 nucleotide sequence: TGTGCCAGCAGTTTTGGGACTAGCGGGAGTATTGAGCAGTTCTTC.

The rearrangement joins TRBV2 to TRBJ2-7, with D possibly being TRBD1 (5 bases). V lost 7 bases and J 5 bases, leaving 21 bases between the germline ends. Germline V gene data show CDR1 as SNHLY and CDR2 as FYNNEI. The CDR3 loop spans 15 amino acids. In nucleotides, the CDR3 is TGTGCCAGCATATCAAGGGGCATCGCATCCAACGAGCAGTACTTC. Its protein product is CASISRGIASNEQYF.

The chain recombines TRBV7-9 with TRBJ2-5; 7 nucleotides line up with TRBD2. The CDR3 spans 15 residues. Germline assignment: CDR1 SEHNR and CDR2 FQNEAQ (reference sequence). Trimming cost V 5 bases and J 0 bases; bases outside gene matches: 6. DNA for the CDR3: TGTGCCAGCAGCCTCGGGACTAAGTACCAAGAGACCCAGTACTTC. Its translation: CASSLGTKYQETQYF.

The CDR3 loop reads CASSGDRAVSKETQYF. CDR3 nucleotide sequence: TGTGCCAGCAGCGGCGACAGGGCTGTCTCAAAAGAGACCCAGTACTTC. The chain combines TRBV9 with TRBJ2-5; 7 nucleotides match TRBD1. Germline V gives CDR1 SGDLS, CDR2 YYNGEE. The ends lost 3 bases at V and 3 bases at J; junction bases unmatched: 11. This CDR3 is built from 16 residues.

This clone was observed a few times. The same CDR3 arises from other DNA sequences in this sample as well. The V gene is TRBV29-1, the J gene TRBJ1-1; D unclear. CDR3 size: 11 residues. Germline V gives CDR1 SQVTM, CDR2 ANQGSEA. Trimming stripped 6 bases from V and 1 base from J, with 6 bases between. As DNA, the CDR3 is TGCAGCGTCCTGTCGAACACTGAAGCTTTCTTT. Translating gives CSVLSNTEAFF.

This clone was recorded only once. The chain carries TRBV28 and TRBJ1-5; D is unclear. Trimming took 11 bases from V and 5 from J, leaving 4 bases between them. From germline, CDR1 is MDHEN and CDR2 SYDVKM. The CDR3 is made up of 9 amino acids. The CDR3 nucleotides are TGTGCCTCGTATCAGCCCCAGCATTTT. It yields the protein CASYQPQHF.

This chain joins TRBV11-2 and TRBJ2-5; the D gene is possibly TRBD1 (6 bases). The CDR3 runs to 16 residues. The V gene's germline CDR1 is SGHAT and CDR2 FQNNGV. V dropped 4 bases and J dropped 5 bases, with 20 bases sitting between them. As DNA, the CDR3 is TGTGCCAGCAGCTCGACACAGGGTATTACGGGGGAGACCCAGTACTTC. Translation: CASSSTQGITGETQYF.